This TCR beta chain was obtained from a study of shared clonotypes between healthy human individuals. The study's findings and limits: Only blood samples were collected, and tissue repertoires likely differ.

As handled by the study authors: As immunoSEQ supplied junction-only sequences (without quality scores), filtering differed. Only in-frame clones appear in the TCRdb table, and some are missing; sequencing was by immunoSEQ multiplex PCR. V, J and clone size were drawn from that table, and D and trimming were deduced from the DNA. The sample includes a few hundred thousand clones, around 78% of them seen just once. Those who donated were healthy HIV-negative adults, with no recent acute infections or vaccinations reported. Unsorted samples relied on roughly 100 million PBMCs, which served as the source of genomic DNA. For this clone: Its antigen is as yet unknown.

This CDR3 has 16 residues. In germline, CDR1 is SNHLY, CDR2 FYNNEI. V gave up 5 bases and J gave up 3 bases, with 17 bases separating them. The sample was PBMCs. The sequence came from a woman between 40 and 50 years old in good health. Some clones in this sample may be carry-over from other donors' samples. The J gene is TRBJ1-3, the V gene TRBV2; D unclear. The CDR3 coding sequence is TGTGCCAGCAGTTCGCGACAACTCCTTTTTGGAAACACCATATATTTT. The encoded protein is CASSSRQLLFGNTIYF.